This T cell receptor (beta chain) was sequenced during a study of response to subunit inactivated influenza vaccine. Findings and limits, study-wide: Authors proposed each seasonal influenza vaccination draws in few new T cells.

The CDR3 consists of 16 residues. The V gene's germline CDR1 is DFQATT and CDR2 SNEGSKA (reference sequence). V was pared by 0 bases and J by 3 bases, with 12 bases between. In TCRdb, the RT-PCR reads were re-called with MiXCR into one record per CDR3 protein. The repertoire holds under 750,000 distinct CDR3 sequences, approximately 12% seen once, with roughly a tenth in the top ten. As concerns this clonotype: Antigen: not known.

This chain joins TRBV20-1 and TRBJ1-6; no clear D gene. Sequences were derived from PBMCs from blood, sampled on the day of vaccination. The origin of this receptor is a man in his fifties or sixties who received an inactivated influenza vaccine. Here the CDR3 DNA reads TGCAGTGCTAGAGATCTAGATAACCGCTATAATTCACCCCTCCACTTT. As protein: CSARDLDNRYNSPLHF.